The sequence of this T cell receptor (beta chain) was determined in a study of T cell changes during pregnancy in multiple sclerosis. Generated by immunoSEQ multiplex PCR, the TCRdb table keeps only in-frame clones and is missing some. The sample lists 40,000 to 45,000 clones, approximately 91% occurring once. This CDR3 spans 18 amino acids. Germline V CDR1 and CDR2: MDHEN, SYDVKM. The trim removed 5 bases at V and 0 bases at J, leaving 8 bases unmatched. The TCR sequence derives from a female donor in good health, enrolled as a control in a pregnancy study. The material was CD4+ T cells from peripheral blood mononuclear cells, obtained in the second trimester of pregnancy. The chain combines TRBV28 with TRBJ1-5; 12 nucleotides align to TRBD1. In DNA form, the CDR3 reads TGTGCCAGCAGTGCGGGACAGGGGGCGCGGCATAGCAATCAGCCCCAGCATTTT. Protein sequence: CASSAGQGARHSNQPQHF.